A selection of T cell receptor beta chains follows, all from one sample in a study of Graves' ophthalmopathy and Graves' hyperthyroidism. Via MiXCR, TCRdb re-called the multiplex PCR reads, giving one row per CDR3 protein. The data hold about 620,000 distinct CDR3 sequences, with approximately 22% observed a single time. The sample was peripheral blood. The source of these receptors is a woman aged 18-35 years with stable Graves' hyperthyroidism. Some clones in this sample may be carry-over from other donors' samples. Both conserved end residues are part of each CDR3. A D gene is named only where the DNA matches it firmly. Clone size, where shown, is once, few, many, or a class for clones that have expanded.

V	D	size	J	CDR3	DNA
TRBV20-1	NA	NA	TRBJ2-2	CSATPGLRRTGELFF	TGCAGTGCTACACCGGGACTTAGACGGACCGGGGAGCTGTTTTTT
TRBV6-1	NA	NA	TRBJ1-2	CASRSASGQGTYGYTF	TGTGCCAGCAGATCGGCCTCTGGGCAGGGGACCTATGGCTACACCTTC
TRBV7-4	NA	many	TRBJ2-7	CASSGRTVPSPSYEQYF	TGTGCCAGCAGCGGGAGGACGGTCCCCTCTCCATCTTACGAGCAGTACTTC
TRBV28	NA	many	TRBJ2-5	CASLDGYQETQYF	TGTGCCAGCCTAGACGGGTACCAAGAGACCCAGTACTTC
TRBV2	TRBD1	NA	TRBJ2-5	CASSRTGGDQETQYF	TGTGCCAGCAGTCGGACAGGGGGTGATCAAGAGACCCAGTACTTC
TRBV6-1	NA	NA	TRBJ1-2	CASRGSEYGYTF	TGTGCCAGCAGGGGCTCCGAATATGGCTACACCTTC
TRBV15	NA	many	TRBJ1-2	CATSRDSEGIYGYTF	TGTGCCACCAGCAGAGATTCAGAGGGGATCTATGGCTACACCTTC
TRBV20-1	NA	many	TRBJ1-3	CSATQNGNTIYF	TGCAGTGCTACTCAGAATGGAAACACCATATATTTT
TRBV5-1	TRBD2	many	TRBJ2-7	CASSQGTSGSSYEQYF	TGCGCCAGCAGCCAAGGGACTAGCGGGAGCTCCTACGAGCAGTACTTC
TRBV15	NA	NA	TRBJ1-2	CATSSRGTHSLTNYGYTF	TGTGCCACCAGCAGTAGGGGGACACATTCCCTAACCAACTATGGCTACACCTTC
TRBV20-1	NA	once	TRBJ1-6	CSARFGPAGSPLHF	TGCAGTGCTAGATTTGGTCCCGCGGGTTCACCCCTCCACTTT
TRBV27	TRBD1	NA	TRBJ1-2	CASRTTTGENYGYTF	TGTGCCAGCAGGACCACGACAGGGGAAAACTATGGCTACACCTTC
TRBV5-1	NA	many	TRBJ2-7	CASRSLENTLYEQYF	TGCGCCAGCAGATCCTTAGAAAACACCCTCTACGAGCAGTACTTC
TRBV12-3/TRBV12-4	TRBD1	many	TRBJ2-5	CASSRTGIQETQYF	TGTGCCAGCAGCAGGACAGGGATCCAAGAGACCCAGTACTTC
TRBV12-3/TRBV12-4	NA	NA	TRBJ1-5	CASKRSNQPQHF	TGTGCCAGCAAGAGGAGCAATCAGCCCCAGCATTTT
TRBV6-1	NA	many	TRBJ1-6	CASSRKWTDDSPLHF	TGTGCCAGCTCCAGAAAGTGGACAGATGATTCACCCCTCCACTTT
TRBV6-1	NA	few	TRBJ1-2	CASASVYGYTF	TGTGCCAGCGCATCCGTGTATGGCTACACCTTC
TRBV7-3	TRBD2	NA	TRBJ2-2	CASSSRGSFGGELFF	TGTGCCAGCAGCTCACGCGGGAGTTTCGGCGGGGAGCTGTTTTTT
TRBV6-5	NA	many	TRBJ2-7	CASTYGGQGAYEQYF	TGTGCCAGCACTTACGGGGGTCAGGGGGCCTACGAGCAGTACTTC
TRBV12-3/TRBV12-4	NA	many	TRBJ1-5	CASSGGGGNQPQHF	TGTGCCAGCAGTGGGGGAGGGGGCAATCAGCCCCAGCATTTT
TRBV7-8	TRBD1	many	TRBJ2-5	CASSALTGGETQYF	TGTGCCAGCAGCGCACTGACAGGGGGCGAGACCCAGTACTTC
TRBV12-3/TRBV12-4	NA	many	TRBJ1-1	CASSLGALNTEAFF	TGTGCCAGCAGTTTAGGGGCCTTGAACACTGAAGCTTTCTTT
TRBV7-2	TRBD1	many	TRBJ2-7	CASSQRTGGSYEQYF	TGTGCCAGCAGCCAACGGACAGGGGGCTCCTACGAGCAGTACTTC
TRBV27	NA	many	TRBJ2-5	CASSLVAGETQYF	TGTGCCAGCAGTTTAGTCGCGGGGGAGACCCAGTACTTC
TRBV6-1	NA	NA	TRBJ2-5	CASSGQLSQETQYF	TGTGCCAGCAGTGGACAGCTATCCCAAGAGACCCAGTACTTC
TRBV13	TRBD1	many	TRBJ1-2	CASSSDRGPFGYTF	TGTGCCAGCAGCTCGGACAGGGGGCCATTTGGCTACACCTTC
TRBV4-1	NA	few	TRBJ2-7	CASSQDVASSKYF	TGCGCCAGCAGCCAAGATGTGGCTAGTTCTAAGTACTTC
TRBV7-9	NA	NA	TRBJ1-2	CASSRIDYGYTF	TGTGCCAGCAGCCGAATAGACTATGGCTACACCTTC
TRBV15	NA	NA	TRBJ2-4	CATSRVRAGIQYF	TGTGCCACCAGCAGAGTCCGCGCGGGCATTCAGTACTTC
TRBV6-1	TRBD1	many	TRBJ2-7	CASSATGDEQYF	TGTGCCAGCAGCGCGACAGGGGACGAGCAGTACTTC
TRBV2	NA	many	TRBJ1-2	CASSQTGSSYGYTF	TGTGCCAGCAGCCAAACAGGGAGCTCCTATGGCTACACCTTC
TRBV27	TRBD2	once	TRBJ2-7	CASSNPTSGRLEQYF	TGTGCCAGCAGTAACCCGACTAGCGGGAGACTAGAGCAGTACTTC
TRBV24-1	NA	many	TRBJ2-2	CATSDARVPGELFF	TGTGCCACCAGTGATGCGAGGGTTCCCGGGGAGCTGTTTTTT
TRBV12-3/TRBV12-4	TRBD2	many	TRBJ2-5	CASSTRGGQETQYF	TGTGCCAGCAGTACCCGGGGGGGCCAAGAGACCCAGTACTTC
TRBV18	NA	many	TRBJ1-5	CASSPWGRSNQPQHF	TGTGCCAGCTCGCCCTGGGGCAGGAGCAATCAGCCCCAGCATTTT
TRBV19	NA	many	TRBJ1-1	CASSMPRGTEAFF	TGTGCCAGTAGTATGCCCAGGGGCACTGAAGCTTTCTTT
TRBV2	NA	NA	TRBJ1-1	CASSPSGYTEAFF	TGTGCCAGCAGCCCCTCGGGTTACACTGAAGCTTTCTTT
TRBV3-1	TRBD1	many	TRBJ2-2	CASSQAGGHGELFF	TGTGCCAGCAGCCAAGCAGGGGGCCACGGGGAGCTGTTTTTT
TRBV12-3/TRBV12-4	NA	many	TRBJ1-2	CASSPKAGATYGYTF	TGTGCCAGCAGTCCAAAGGCGGGGGCTACCTATGGCTACACCTTC
TRBV15	NA	once	TRBJ2-6	CATSRDPQAGANVLTF	TGTGCCACCAGCAGAGATCCGCAGGCTGGGGCCAACGTCCTGACTTTC
TRBV15	NA	many	TRBJ2-5	CATSRQRQQESQYF	TGTGCCACCAGCAGGCAGCGACAGCAAGAGTCCCAGTACTTC
TRBV28	TRBD1	NA	TRBJ2-7	CASYMPTGTGEHEQYF	TGTGCCAGCTATATGCCCACCGGGACAGGGGAACACGAGCAGTACTTC
TRBV12-3/TRBV12-4	NA	many	TRBJ2-4	CASSFGTLAKNIQYF	TGTGCCAGCAGTTTTGGGACCTTAGCCAAAAACATTCAGTACTTC
TRBV9	NA	NA	TRBJ1-5	CASSQDPRNQPQHF	TGTGCCAGCAGCCAAGACCCCCGCAATCAGCCCCAGCATTTT
TRBV28	TRBD1	many	TRBJ2-7	CASSLRTGGPAEQYF	TGTGCCAGCAGTTTGCGGACAGGGGGCCCTGCCGAGCAGTACTTC
TRBV5-1	TRBD1	many	TRBJ2-4	CASSLDRGSNIQYF	TGCGCCAGCAGCTTGGACAGGGGGAGCAACATTCAGTACTTC
TRBV20-1	TRBD1	NA	TRBJ1-1	CSARAGRGITEAFF	TGCAGTGCTAGGGCGGGCAGGGGGATCACTGAAGCTTTCTTT
TRBV10-2	NA	NA	TRBJ2-2	CASSETDTGELFF	TGCGCCAGCAGTGAGACAGACACCGGGGAGCTGTTTTTT
TRBV6-2/TRBV6-3	NA	few	TRBJ2-7	CASTRGPEFYEQYF	TGTGCCAGCACCAGGGGCCCTGAGTTCTACGAGCAGTACTTC
TRBV20-1	NA	NA	TRBJ2-7	CSASSLPYEQYF	TGCAGTGCTAGTAGTCTCCCCTACGAGCAGTACTTC
TRBV7-8	NA	many	TRBJ1-6	CASSSKGRDNSPLHF	TGTGCCAGCAGCTCCAAGGGACGGGATAATTCACCCCTCCACTTT
TRBV27	TRBD1	NA	TRBJ1-5	CASSFSGGRGSNQPQHF	TGTGCCAGCAGTTTCTCCGGGGGCAGGGGGTCAAATCAGCCCCAGCATTTT
TRBV19	TRBD1	many	TRBJ1-2	CASTGQGALYGYTF	TGTGCCAGTACCGGACAGGGGGCCCTCTATGGCTACACCTTC
TRBV6-1	TRBD1	NA	TRBJ1-1	CASSETGGHTEAFF	TGTGCCAGCAGTGAAACAGGGGGCCACACTGAAGCTTTCTTT
TRBV28	TRBD1	NA	TRBJ1-2	CASSSTGGSDYGYTF	TGTGCCAGCAGTTCCACAGGGGGTTCTGACTATGGCTACACCTTC
TRBV4-1	TRBD2	NA	TRBJ2-4	CASSQGPRAGVAKNIQYF	TGCGCCAGCAGCCAAGGGCCCAGAGCGGGAGTCGCCAAAAACATTCAGTACTTC
TRBV12-3/TRBV12-4	NA	NA	TRBJ2-5	CASRPPGGGETQYF	TGTGCCAGCAGACCCCCAGGTGGGGGAGAGACCCAGTACTTC